The 7 T cell receptor beta chains given below trace back to one sample, sequenced in a study of T-cell reconstitution after alpha-beta-depleted transplantation in children. Preparation of the TCRbeta library involved a method that used unique molecular identifiers. TCRdb reprocessed the PCR reads via MiXCR and lists one record per CDR3 protein. The repertoire holds about 400,000 distinct CDR3 sequences, roughly 22% seen once, with 3.8% in the top ten. The sequences come from PBMCs from the stem cell graft donor, collected from the stem cell graft. The receptors derive from a human donor who donated a stem cell graft to a child with acute myeloid leukemia.

J is TRBJ2-7 and V is TRBV3-1; 11 positions match TRBD2. Per germline, CDR1 LGHDT and CDR2 YNNKEL (reference sequence). V lost 5 bases to trimming and J lost 5 bases; unmatched junction nucleotides: 8. The CDR3 length is 15 residues. The CDR3 nucleotides are TGTGCCAGCAGCGGTTTAGCGGGAGGGCCCCACGAGCAGTACTTC. As protein: CASSGLAGGPHEQYF.

In its sample, this clonotype was seen many times. V is TRBV20-1 and J is TRBJ2-1; 15 bases align to TRBD2. Germline V gene data show CDR1 as DFQATT and CDR2 as SNEGSKA (reference sequence). Germline trimming cut 4 bases from V and 7 bases from J; bases unmatched to any gene: 8. This CDR3 region has 16 residues. In DNA, the CDR3 is TGCAGTGCTACGGGACTAGCGGGAGGCTCGGGAAATGAGCAGTTCTTC. Translated, it gives CSATGLAGGSGNEQFF.

This clonotype was seen a few times. CDR3 amino acids: CASGGGNNEKLFF. The CDR3 DNA follows: TGTGCCAGCGGGGGAGGGAATAATGAAAAACTGTTTTTT. V usage is TRBV3-1 and J usage is TRBJ1-4; D possibly corresponds to TRBD1 (5 bases). CDR1 is LGHDT and CDR2 is YNNKEL in the germline V gene (reference sequence). Trimming cost V 8 bases and J 4 bases, with 11 bases left between them. CDR3 length: 13 amino acids.

This clonotype was counted only a few times. The rearrangement links TRBV29-1 to TRBJ1-1; D gene ambiguous. This CDR3 comprises 10 residues. The V gene's germline CDR1 is SQVTM and CDR2 ANQGSEA. Trimming removed 4 bases at V and 4 bases at J, with 4 bases between. CDR3 sequence (DNA): TGCAGCGTTGTGAGCACTGAAGCTTTCTTT. It specifies CSVVSTEAFF.

J is TRBJ1-5 and V is TRBV27; D is undetermined. The length of the CDR3 is 14 residues. Germline V gene sequence: CDR1 MNHEY, CDR2 SMNVEV (reference sequence). Trimming took 0 bases from V and 6 from J, leaving 9 bases between them. As DNA, the CDR3 is TGTGCCAGCAGTTTATCAAGTCGCGGTCAGCCCCAGCATTTT. It specifies CASSLSSRGQPQHF.

This clonotype was recorded at least ten times. The V call is TRBV29-1, the J call TRBJ2-1; D gene uncertain. Germline assignment: CDR1 SQVTM and CDR2 ANQGSEA. This CDR3 has 11 amino acids. Between the trimmed V and J ends, which lost 7 bases and 6 bases, there was a span of 10 bases. The CDR3 DNA reads as TGCAGCGCCGAAGTGGGCAATGAGCAGTTCTTC. Translation gives CSAEVGNEQFF.

This chain joins TRBV10-3 and TRBJ1-2, with 7 bases aligning to TRBD1. The CDR3 totals 15 residues. Germline CDR1 ENHRY, CDR2 SYGVKD. The V segment lost 10 bases and the J segment 3 bases; nucleotides outside the gene matches: 14. The CDR3 sequence: CATSQGGRWDYGYTF. CDR3 DNA sequence: TGTGCCACGAGCCAGGGGGGCAGGTGGGACTATGGCTACACCTTC.